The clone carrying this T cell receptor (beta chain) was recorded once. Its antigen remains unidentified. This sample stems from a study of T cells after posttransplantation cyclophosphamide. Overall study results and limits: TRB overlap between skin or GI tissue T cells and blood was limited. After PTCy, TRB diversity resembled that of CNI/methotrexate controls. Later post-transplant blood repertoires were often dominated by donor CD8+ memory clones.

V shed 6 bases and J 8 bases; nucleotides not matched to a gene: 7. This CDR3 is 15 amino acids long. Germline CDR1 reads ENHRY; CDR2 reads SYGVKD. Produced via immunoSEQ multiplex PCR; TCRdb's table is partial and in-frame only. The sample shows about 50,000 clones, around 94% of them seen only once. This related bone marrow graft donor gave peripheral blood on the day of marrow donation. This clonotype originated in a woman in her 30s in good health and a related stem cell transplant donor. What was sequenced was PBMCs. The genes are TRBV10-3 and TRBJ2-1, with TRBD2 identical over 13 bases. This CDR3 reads CAIRKGLAGNYEQFF. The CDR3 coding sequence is TGTGCCATCAGGAAGGGACTAGCGGGGAATTATGAGCAGTTCTTC.